This passage covers 8 T cell receptor beta chains from one sample sequenced in a study of brain T cells in children with intractable seizures. Regarding time point: blood from clinic visit 5 months post-surgery; TSC patient then seizure free. Method: immunoSEQ multiplex PCR; TCRdb's copy keeps in-frame clones and lacks some. Of 340,000 or so clones listed, about 94% were seen once; the top ten hold 5.7%. The input for sequencing was peripheral blood, taken roughly 5 months after surgery. The source is a boy in the first two years of life with tuberous sclerosis and intractable seizures.

The chain couples TRBV2 to TRBJ2-7, with 8 bases identical to TRBD2. The length of the CDR3 is 14 residues. Germline V gene data show CDR1 as SNHLY and CDR2 as FYNNEI. V lost 8 bases to trimming and J lost 5 bases; unmatched junction nucleotides: 11. The CDR3 DNA is TGTGCCAGCCTAACGGCGGGAGGAGAGAACGAGCAGTACTTC. Amino acids: CASLTAGGENEQYF.

The gene calls are TRBV23-1 and TRBJ2-1; D gene unclear. TRBV23-1 qualifies as an ORF whose function is uncertain. With 4 bases removed from V and 6 bases from J, the gap between germline ends came to 4 bases. The CDR3 has 11 residues. As DNA, the CDR3 is TGCGCCAGCAGTCTCCCCAATGAGCAGTTCTTC. Translated, it gives CASSLPNEQFF.

J is TRBJ2-7 and V is TRBV27; unclear D gene. This CDR3 has 11 amino acids. The V end was cut by 4 bases, the J end by 3 bases, with 4 bases between. Per the germline V gene, CDR1 is MNHEY and CDR2 is SMNVEV (reference sequence). The CDR3 sequence is CASSSNYEQYF. The CDR3 DNA is TGTGCCAGCAGTTCCAACTACGAGCAGTACTTC.

This chain links TRBV18 with TRBJ1-1; tentatively, D is TRBD1 (6 bases). Germline CDR1 reads KGHSH; CDR2 reads LQKENI. Trimming shortened V by 2 bases and J by 0 bases, and 10 bases separated the two germline ends. There are 15 residues in the CDR3. The CDR3 reads CASSPSTGMNTEAFF. The CDR3 DNA reads as TGTGCCAGCTCACCATCCACAGGGATGAACACTGAAGCTTTCTTT. Full variable domain (missing parts from reference TRBV18 and TRBJ1-1): NAGVMQNPRHLVRRRGQEARLRCSPMKGHSHVYWYRQLPEEGLKFMVYLQKENIIDESGMPKERFSAEFPKEGPSILRIQQVVRGDSAAYFCASSPSTGMNTEAFFGQGTRLTVV.

The chain joins TRBV19 to TRBJ1-2; D gene ambiguous. The V end lost 5 bases, the J end lost 7 bases, and 14 bases lay between the germline ends. The CDR3 contains 13 residues. Germline assignment: CDR1 LNHDA and CDR2 SQIVND (reference sequence). CDR3 bases: TGTGCCAGTAGTTTACAGACGACCGGTGGCTACACCTTC. This encodes CASSLQTTGGYTF.

The rearrangement joins TRBV10-2 to TRBJ2-3; TRBD2 matches at 14 bases. V lost 7 bases and J lost 6; bases outside the gene matches: 6. CDR1 and CDR2 (germline): WSHSY, SAAADI. This CDR3 has 15 residues. The CDR3 sequence is CASTEGLAGADTQYF. The CDR3 DNA reads TGCGCCAGCACCGAGGGACTAGCGGGAGCTGATACGCAGTATTTT.

The chain couples TRBV10-3 to TRBJ2-5, with a tentative D call TRBD1 (6 bases). The CDR3 length is 12 residues. Germline V lookup: CDR1 ENHRY, CDR2 SYGVKD. Trimming cost V 4 bases and J 5 bases, with 8 bases left between them. CDR3 DNA: TGTGCCATCAGTGGGGGGCGGGAGACCCAGTACTTC. Amino acids: CAISGGRETQYF.

The genes are TRBV19 and TRBJ1-1, with D uncertain. The germline V gene encodes CDR1 LNHDA and CDR2 SQIVND (reference sequence). The CDR3 runs to 14 residues. Trimming left V 5 bases short and J 2 bases short, with 12 bases between. CDR3 protein: CASSPLQPNTEAFF. CDR3 sequence (DNA): TGTGCCAGTAGTCCGCTCCAGCCTAACACTGAAGCTTTCTTT. The full variable domain, completed using reference TRBV19 and TRBJ1-1, is DGGITQSPKYLFRKEGQNVTLSCEQNLNHDAMYWYRQDPGQGLRLIYYSQIVNDFQKGDIAEGYSVSREKKESFPLTVTSAQKNPTAFYLCASSPLQPNTEAFFGQGTRLTVV.